This T cell receptor (beta chain) was identified during a study of molecular identifiers for immune sequencing clone quantification. Preparation of the bulk TCR libraries relied on previously described methods and listed TCR primers. TCRdb re-called the PCR reads through MiXCR, storing one row per CDR3 protein. The table has under 600,000 distinct CDR3 sequences, around 23% seen once. Sorting captured naive CD8 T cells as CD8+CD4-CCR7+CD45RA+. Trimming cost V 7 bases and J 9 bases, with 13 bases left between them. The CDR3 runs to 10 residues. Germline CDR1 is DFQATT and CDR2 is SNEGSKA (reference sequence).

Sequences were obtained from naive CD8+ T cells from blood, with Jurkat cell RNA spiked in. The subset: FACS-sorted CD8+CD4-CCR7+CD45RA+ naive T cells. The chain couples TRBV20-1 to TRBJ2-7, with D perhaps assigned TRBD1 or TRBD2 (5 bases each). This TCR was recovered from a human donor in good health. Some libraries in this study had Jurkat cell RNA spiked in. This CDR3 is CSDRAGAQYF. DNA of the CDR3: TGCAGTGATAGGGCCGGGGCGCAGTACTTC.